These T cell receptor beta chains were read from a single sample in a study of cytomegalovirus exposure and HLA in healthy donors. Repertoires were generated with immunoSEQ multiplex PCR, while TCRdb's copy carries only in-frame clones and drops some. The sample contains some 140,000 clones, about 74% of which appear only once. Sequenced material: PBMCs. The receptors stem from a man between 18 and 29 years old in good health and CMV-seropositive. Each CDR3 is given with its conserved first and last residue. Each record gives: D gene, J gene, clone size, V gene, CDR3 protein, CDR3 DNA. D genes are given only for firm matches. Rows give clone size only sometimes, using once, few, many, or a class for an expanded clone.

>NA|TRBJ2-1|NA|TRBV6-4
CASSDSRRNSYNEQFF
TGTGCCAGCAGTGACTCCCGCAGAAACTCCTACAATGAGCAGTTCTTC
>TRBD1|TRBJ1-1|NA|TRBV28
CASSYQGARTEAFF
TGTGCCAGCAGTTACCAGGGGGCGCGCACTGAAGCTTTCTTT
>NA|TRBJ2-3|NA|TRBV7-2
CASSLGGRQARTDTQYF
TGTGCCAGCAGCTTAGGAGGGCGGCAGGCCCGCACAGATACGCAGTATTTT
>NA|TRBJ1-4|NA|TRBV28
CASAGGPEEKLFF
TGTGCCAGCGCTGGTGGGCCTGAAGAAAAACTGTTTTTT
>TRBD2|TRBJ2-3|once|TRBV14
CASSPLAGVVRDTQYF
TGTGCCAGCAGCCCACTAGCGGGGGTCGTGCGAGATACGCAGTATTTT
>TRBD1|TRBJ1-2|NA|TRBV2
CASSGQGEDYGYTF
TGTGCCAGCAGTGGACAGGGGGAGGACTATGGCTACACCTTC
>NA|TRBJ1-1|NA|TRBV5-1
CASSVDPGSVNTEAFF
TGCGCCAGCAGCGTCGATCCAGGGTCGGTGAACACTGAAGCTTTCTTT
>TRBD2|TRBJ2-1|once|TRBV5-1
CASSLVSGGAGEQFF
TGCGCCAGCAGCTTGGTTAGCGGGGGGGCCGGAGAGCAGTTCTTC
>NA|TRBJ2-7|NA|TRBV25-1
CASSAPPGEDYEQYF
TGTGCCAGCAGTGCCCCCCCGGGAGAAGACTACGAGCAGTACTTC
>NA|TRBJ1-1|NA|TRBV4-1
CASSQAPGVNTEAFF
TGCGCCAGCAGCCAAGCCCCAGGGGTGAACACTGAAGCTTTCTTT
>NA|TRBJ1-4|once|TRBV18
CASSAKLQGRTTNEKLFF
TGTGCCAGCTCAGCTAAACTACAGGGTAGAACAACTAATGAAAAACTGTTTTTT
>NA|TRBJ1-5|few|TRBV2
CASSPGTRILQPQHF
TGTGCCAGCAGCCCCGGGACTCGAATTCTGCAGCCCCAGCATTTT
>NA|TRBJ2-2|NA|TRBV2
CASTWQGGSNTGELFF
TGTGCCAGCACCTGGCAGGGGGGTTCGAACACCGGGGAGCTGTTTTTT
>TRBD1|TRBJ1-3|NA|TRBV27
CASRQGNTGNTIYF
TGTGCCAGTCGACAGGGAAATACTGGAAACACCATATATTTT
>TRBD2|TRBJ2-1|NA|TRBV13
CASSSPLRAGGLSYNEQFF
TGTGCCAGCAGTTCACCACTTCGAGCGGGGGGTCTGAGCTACAATGAGCAGTTCTTC
>TRBD1|TRBJ1-1|few|TRBV19
CASKIGTAHVRRTEAFF
TGTGCCAGTAAAATTGGGACAGCCCACGTTAGGCGTACTGAAGCTTTCTTT
>NA|TRBJ1-2|NA|TRBV5-1
CASSRDTARLTNGYTF
TGCGCCAGCAGTAGGGACACTGCCCGTCTAACGAATGGCTACACCTTC
>NA|TRBJ1-6|NA|TRBV18
CASSPRTVNNSPLHF
TGTGCCAGCTCACCTAGAACAGTTAATAATTCACCCCTCCACTTT
>TRBD2|TRBJ2-2|few|TRBV27
CASSPGLANGELFF
TGTGCCAGCTCGCCCGGACTAGCGAACGGGGAGCTGTTTTTT
>TRBD1|TRBJ1-2|NA|TRBV5-4
CASSGQDRADGYTF
TGTGCCAGCAGCGGACAGGACAGGGCGGATGGCTACACCTTC
>NA|TRBJ1-2|few|TRBV2
CASSFGDYGYTF
TGTGCCAGCAGTTTCGGGGACTATGGCTACACCTTC
>NA|TRBJ2-3|NA|TRBV6-5
CASRTEDTQYF
TGTGCCAGCAGGACTGAGGATACGCAGTATTTT
>TRBD2|TRBJ2-3|once|TRBV9
CASSVAGGADTQYF
TGTGCCAGCAGCGTAGCGGGAGGGGCCGATACGCAGTATTTT
>NA|TRBJ2-2|NA|TRBV15
CATSRAGQLTGELFF
TGTGCCACCAGCAGGGCGGGACAGTTAACCGGGGAGCTGTTTTTT
>NA|TRBJ1-5|NA|TRBV4-2
CASSQGVSTGSNQPQHF
TGTGCCAGCAGCCAAGGAGTCTCCACAGGGTCAAATCAGCCCCAGCATTTT
>TRBD2|TRBJ2-3|NA|TRBV10-3
CASRTSGSTDTQYF
TGTGCCAGCAGAACTAGCGGAAGCACAGATACGCAGTATTTT
>TRBD1|TRBJ2-1|NA|TRBV9
CASSVGGQASYNEQFF
TGTGCCAGCAGCGTAGGGGGACAGGCCTCCTACAATGAGCAGTTCTTC